Described below is a single T cell receptor (beta chain) sequence and its context. This record comes from a study of type 1 regulatory T cells. Study context: T-allo10 is an in vitro-generated, Tr1-enriched CD4 T cell product specific for alloantigen.

Each CDR3 protein is one row after TCRdb ran MiXCR on the reads. Among some 89,000 distinct CDR3 sequences listed, roughly 31% were seen once. The CDR3 is 14 residues long. Per the germline V gene, CDR1 is DFQATT and CDR2 is SNEGSKA (reference sequence). J was trimmed by 0 bases and V by 6 bases; bases with no gene match: 5. The chain joins TRBV20-1 to TRBJ1-3; 7 nucleotides match TRBD1. The sequence came from a human donor in good health. The sample taken for sequencing was CD4+ T cells, either the whole sample or a sorted fraction (not recorded which). In DNA, the CDR3 is TGCAGTGCAGATACAGGGGTCTCTGGAAACACCATATATTTT. It codes for CSADTGVSGNTIYF.